This T cell receptor (beta chain) was obtained from a study of shared clonotypes between healthy human individuals. Germline V gene data show CDR1 as SGHTA and CDR2 as FQGTGA. The CDR3 spans 15 residues. Trimming took 5 bases from V and 5 from J; bases not matched to a gene: 10. Libraries were prepared by immunoSEQ multiplex PCR; TCRdb keeps only in-frame clonotypes and omits some of them. The sample consists of fewer than 1.4 million clones, roughly 74% of them appearing once. This sequence joins TRBV7-3 and TRBJ2-5, with TRBD2 matching 8 bases. The TCR sequence derives from a man aged 18 to 30 in good health. Some clones in this sample may be carry-over from other donors' samples. The sequenced sample consisted of memory CD4+ T cells from PBMCs. Subset meaning: CD45RA-negative fraction. CDR3 in amino acids: CASSPWGLVSETQYF. In DNA, the CDR3 is TGTGCCAGCAGCCCTTGGGGACTAGTTTCGGAGACCCAGTACTTC.